Presented here are 19 T cell receptor beta chains from one specimen sequenced in a study of CD8 T cells in ankylosing spondylitis. A single record per CDR3 protein comes from TCRdb applying MiXCR to the 5' RACE reads. The sample carries 300,000 to 400,000 distinct CDR3 sequences, 20% to 25% recorded once. The sequencing input was blood, either unsorted or a sorted T cell fraction (not recorded which). The receptor source for this set is a male donor with ankylosing spondylitis or in good health (not recorded which).

The chain carries TRBV7-9 and TRBJ2-1; 8 bases fit TRBD1. Germline assignment: CDR1 SEHNR and CDR2 FQNEAQ (reference sequence). J was trimmed by 1 base and V by 5 bases; bases with no gene match: 7. The CDR3 extends over 16 amino acids. This chain's CDR3 is CASSPGQDLSYNEQFF. CDR3 nucleotides: TGTGCCAGCAGCCCGGGACAGGACCTTTCCTACAATGAGCAGTTCTTC.

This chain links TRBV28 with TRBJ2-2; D is uncertain. The CDR3 runs 14 residues. Trimming cost V 3 bases and J 0 bases, with 5 bases left between them. Germline loops: CDR1 MDHEN, CDR2 SYDVKM. In DNA form, the CDR3 reads TGTGCCAGCAGTTTCGCCGCGAACACCGGGGAGCTGTTTTTT. It yields the protein CASSFAANTGELFF.

The chain links TRBV3-1 to TRBJ2-1; tentative D call: TRBD2 (7 bases). This CDR3 has 15 amino acids. The germline V gene encodes CDR1 LGHDT and CDR2 YNNKEL (reference sequence). Trimming cost V 3 bases and J 10 bases, with 19 bases left between them. This CDR3 reads CASSQREGGRTEQFF. CDR3 nucleotide sequence: TGTGCCAGCAGCCAGAGGGAGGGGGGGAGGACGGAGCAGTTCTTC.

This clonotype was counted many times. The V call is TRBV7-9, the J call TRBJ2-7, with 11 positions matching TRBD2. The V gene's germline CDR1 is SEHNR and CDR2 FQNEAQ (reference sequence). Trimming at V came to 5 bases and at J to 5 bases, leaving 8 bases not matched to a gene. This CDR3 has 15 residues. CDR3 sequence: CASSHRTSGRDEQYF. The CDR3 DNA reads TGTGCCAGCAGCCACAGGACTAGCGGGCGCGACGAGCAGTACTTC.

This chain uses TRBV29-1 with TRBJ1-4, with no clear D. Germline V gene data show CDR1 as SQVTM and CDR2 as ANQGSEA. Deletions cut 6 bases from V and 0 bases from J, with 8 bases between. CDR3 length: 13 residues. The CDR3 region is CSVKVATNEKLFF. The CDR3 DNA is TGCAGCGTCAAGGTCGCAACTAATGAAAAACTGTTTTTT.

This clonotype was counted a few times. The chain joins TRBV11-2 to TRBJ2-3; 7 nucleotides match TRBD2. The V gene's germline CDR1 is SGHAT and CDR2 FQNNGV. The ends lost 0 bases at V and 0 bases at J; junction bases unmatched: 15. This CDR3 is 20 amino acids long. As DNA, the CDR3 is TGTGCCAGCAGCTTAGAATGGTGGGCTAGCGGAGTTTCTAGCACAGATACGCAGTATTTT. Translating it yields CASSLEWWASGVSSTDTQYF.

This clonotype was recorded at least ten times. The chain joins TRBV12-3 or TRBV12-4 to TRBJ2-1, with D uncertain. Trimming left V 2 bases short and J 0 bases short, with 2 bases between. CDR3 length: 13 residues. The CDR3 DNA reads as TGTGCCAGCAGTTTACGCTCCTACAATGAGCAGTTCTTC. It specifies CASSLRSYNEQFF.

This clonotype has more than one count but fewer than ten. The chain has TRBV6-1 and TRBJ2-7; 9 nucleotides line up with TRBD2. CDR3 length equals 15 residues. With 6 bases clipped from V and 7 bases from J, the junction kept 13 bases outside the gene matches. Germline V gene lookup returns CDR1 MNHNS and CDR2 SASEGT. The CDR3 nucleotides are TGTGCCAGCAGCCCTTTGAGCGGGGGGCAGTATGAGCAGTACTTC. Encoded protein: CASSPLSGGQYEQYF.

This clonotype was recorded a few times. The chain couples TRBV9 to TRBJ2-5, with 11 bases that match TRBD2. CDR3 size: 15 residues. The germline V gene has CDR1 SGDLS and CDR2 YYNGEE. The ends lost 3 bases at V and 1 base at J; junction bases unmatched: 2. The CDR3 region has the DNA TGTGCCAGCAGCGCTAGCGGGGGGTCCCAAGAGACCCAGTACTTC. Translated, it gives CASSASGGSQETQYF.

The chain couples TRBV5-8 to TRBJ2-7; a possible D gene is TRBD1 (6 bases). V was pared by 7 bases and J by 7 bases, with 18 bases between. Germline loops: CDR1 SGHTS, CDR2 YDEGEE. CDR3 size: 13 residues. The CDR3 DNA reads TGTGCCAGCGATTCCGACAGGCCGTGGGAGCAGTACTTC. Its translation: CASDSDRPWEQYF.

This clonotype was recorded a few times. This chain connects TRBV6-5 to TRBJ2-7; D gene unclear. The CDR3 runs 16 residues. V was pared by 0 bases and J by 0 bases, with 12 bases between. Germline CDR1 reads MNHEY; CDR2 reads SVGAGI. The CDR3 bases are TGTGCCAGCAGTTACTCGGCAGGCCTGACCTCCTACGAGCAGTACTTC. This codes for CASSYSAGLTSYEQYF.

The genes are TRBV30 and TRBJ2-1, with 12 bases aligning to TRBD1. The CDR3 spans 13 residues. Germline V gene lookup returns CDR1 GTSNPN and CDR2 SVGIG (reference sequence). J was trimmed by 8 bases and V by 5 bases; bases with no gene match: 4. The CDR3 loop is CAWDGTGGYEQFF. In nucleotides, the CDR3 is TGTGCCTGGGACGGGACAGGGGGCTATGAGCAGTTCTTC.

In this sample, this clonotype turned up a few times. The chain combines TRBV5-1 with TRBJ2-1; D is possibly TRBD1 (6 bases). V lost 0 bases and J 8 bases, leaving 21 bases between the germline ends. In germline, CDR1 is SGHRS, CDR2 YFSETQ. This CDR3 has 17 residues. CDR3 in amino acids: CASSLGGLGRGLDEQFF. In DNA, the CDR3 is TGCGCCAGCAGCTTGGGCGGTTTGGGCAGGGGATTGGATGAGCAGTTCTTC.

The V gene is TRBV12-3 or TRBV12-4, the J gene TRBJ2-2, with unresolved D. This CDR3 contains 14 residues. V lost 3 bases to trimming and J lost 7 bases, with 12 bases between them. In DNA, the CDR3 is TGTGCCAGCAGTTTTGGGGAATATAACGGGGAGCTGTTTTTT. Its protein is CASSFGEYNGELFF.

This clonotype was seen a few times. CDR3 coding DNA: TGTGCCAGCAGCCTCCTGCCGGGGGGCACAGATACGCAGTATTTT. Its protein is CASSLLPGGTDTQYF. The chain uses TRBV7-2 and TRBJ2-3; a possible D gene is TRBD2 (6 bases). Germline V gene sequence: CDR1 SGHTA, CDR2 FQGNSA. Trimming left V 5 bases short and J 1 base short, with 13 bases between. This CDR3 is 15 amino acids long.

This clonotype has just a few counts. The CDR3 reads CASSPSSGTETQYF. The DNA for the CDR3 is TGTGCCAGCAGTCCCTCATCCGGGACGGAGACCCAGTACTTC. The chain links TRBV27 to TRBJ2-5, with D tentatively TRBD1 or TRBD2 (5 bases each). CDR1 is MNHEY, CDR2 SMNVEV, per germline (reference sequence). V dropped 5 bases and J dropped 5 bases, with 15 bases sitting between them. The CDR3 is 14 amino acids.

The table lists this clonotype with a few counts. The V and J genes are TRBV10-3 and TRBJ1-5; D possibly corresponds to TRBD1 (5 bases). The V and J ends lost 3 bases and 6 bases respectively, with 6 bases between them. The V gene's germline CDR1 is ENHRY and CDR2 SYGVKD. The CDR3 loop spans 12 amino acids. CDR3: CAISDQGQPQHF. CDR3 DNA sequence: TGTGCCATCAGTGACCAGGGTCAGCCCCAGCATTTT.

As regards this clonotype: The junction departs from the called germline gene at one end, perhaps through a read error. This rearrangement joins TRBV7-9 to TRBJ2-5; 10 bases align to TRBD1. This CDR3 is built from 16 residues. From germline, CDR1 is SEHNR and CDR2 FQNEAQ (reference sequence). CDR3 DNA sequence: TGTGCCGGCAGCCCCCAGGGACAGGGGAGCAGAGAGACCCAGTACTTC. It codes for CAGSPQGQGSRETQYF. Full variable domain (missing parts from reference TRBV7-9 and TRBJ2-5): DTGVSQNPRHKITKRGQNVTFRCDPISEHNRLYWYRQTLGQGPEFLTYFQNEAQLEKSRLLSDRFSAERPKGSFSTLEIQRTEQGDSAMYLCAGSPQGQGSRETQYFGPGTRLLVL.

The chain carries TRBV12-3 or TRBV12-4 and TRBJ2-1; no clear D. V gave up 5 bases and J gave up 3 bases, with 8 bases separating them. The CDR3 runs 13 residues. The chain's CDR3 is CASSPAHYNEQFF. CDR3 sequence (DNA): TGTGCCAGCAGTCCGGCCCACTACAATGAGCAGTTCTTC.